This T cell receptor beta chain was recorded in a study of response to subunit inactivated influenza vaccine (dated by TCRdb to between 2017 and 2018). Notes on the research overall: To follow how T cells responded to a trivalent subunit inactivated influenza vaccine, the researchers relied on deep quantitative profiling of the T cell receptor repertoire. Summary of the overall study and its limitations: The authors proposed that each seasonal influenza vaccination may bring in only a limited number of new T cells.

A note on this clonotype: Its binding antigen is unknown. Per-base qualities were not stored, and no clone one base away is much larger.

The library was generated by RT-PCR. Instrument used: Illumina HiSeq 2500. Through fastp at Q25 and MiXCR, TCRdb rebuilt clones from the public reads, retaining in-frame beta chains. Merged by CDR3 protein, the rows form single entries marked with the most common genes and DNA. Here the sample has about 540,000 distinct CDR3 sequences; around 25% occur a single time. Of the sample, 2.5% to 3% falls within the top ten clones. CDR1 SGHRS and CDR2 YFSETQ were looked up in the germline V gene. Compared with germline, V lacks 7 bases and J lacks 8 bases; bases without a gene match: 14. The CDR3, cysteine through phenylalanine, is 14 amino acids long. The DNA shown is the 42-base CDR3, in frame from base 1. These records were also assigned to another study, of T cells expressing NK-cell markers. As that second paper reports: TCR beta cDNA libraries were prepared using 5'RACE template switching, which introduced a universal primer site and unique molecular identifiers. Three sorted T-cell subsets (CD3+CD56+NKG2C+, CD3+CD56+NKG2C- and CD3+CD56-NKG2C+) from 8 or 9 donors had their TCR beta-chain repertoires profiled. Of the eight sequenced donors, seven were found to be HCMV-seropositive and one was found to be HCMV-seronegative. To restrict sorting to alphabetaTCR-expressing T cells, an anti-gammadeltaTCR antibody was added in several experiments. In over five donors, the dominant CD3+CD56+NKG2C+ clonotypes were among the top 10 CD8+ clonotypes and accounted for 1.0-7.0% of CD8+ T cells. Those dominant clonotypes were again the most abundant among CD3+CD56-NKG2C+ cells in several donors, at about 25-65%. Whether the expanded NKG2C-expressing T cell clones were specific for HCMV antigens remained unclear. The study sequenced eight donors, all healthy volunteers chosen at random: three men and five women. To determine HCMV serostatus, a commercial ELISA kit was used to detect HCMV-specific IgG in serum. Peripheral blood mononuclear cells were isolated from blood by Ficoll density gradient centrifugation. CD4+ and CD8+ T cells were isolated from PBMC by magnetic immunoseparation with Miltenyi isolation kits. cDNA synthesis was primed from the TCR beta constant segment, followed by two successive PCR amplification steps. Sequencing of the libraries produced 2 x 150 bp reads on Illumina HiSeq 2000/2500, MiSeq or NextSeq. MIGEC was used to demultiplex reads and group the reads by UMI, and MiTCR was used to assemble and quantify clonotypes. Only TCR cDNA sequences supported by at least two reads were kept to exclude erroneous sequences. The tcR package was used for downstream repertoire analysis, and clonotypes were matched between fractions using CDR3 nucleotide sequence together with V segment. Antigen specificity was annotated against VDJdb with VDJmatch, allowing one amino acid substitution in CDR3.

Recombination linked TRBV5-1 to TRBJ1-1; 7 bases in the junction line up with TRBD1. This clonotype was obtained from a man aged 50 to 59 who received an inactivated influenza vaccine. Donor details come from another sample of the same person, matched by shared clones. Sequenced material: CD4+ T cells sorted from PBMCs, taken roughly 12 days after vaccination. The sequenced DNA is TGCGCCAGCTGCCCCGTTCCTCCGGGACAGGAAGCTTTCTTT. Its product reads: CASCPVPPGQEAFF.